One sample yielded the 30 T cell receptor beta chains listed below, sequenced in a study of blood T cell repertoires in COVID-19. Produced via immunoSEQ multiplex PCR; TCRdb's table is partial and in-frame only. In the table there are 450,000 or so clones, roughly 89% of which are singletons. The sample was peripheral blood. Every receptor here comes from a young man with COVID-19, enrolled during active disease.

The rearrangement joins TRBV9 to TRBJ1-4; D is uncertain. The CDR3 runs 12 residues. Germline V gene lookup returns CDR1 SGDLS and CDR2 YYNGEE. With 4 bases removed from V and 8 bases from J, the gap between germline ends came to 9 bases. In nucleotides, the CDR3 is TGTGCCAGCAGCCCGACGGAGGAAAAACTGTTTTTT. Translated, it gives CASSPTEEKLFF.

The chain recombines TRBV10-1 with TRBJ1-1, with D perhaps TRBD1 (5 bases). Trimming removed 3 bases at V and 4 bases at J, with 12 bases between. CDR3 length equals 14 residues. Germline V gives CDR1 WNHNN, CDR2 SYGVQD (reference sequence). The CDR3 loop is CASSEARASTEAFF. CDR3 bases: TGCGCCAGCAGTGAAGCCAGGGCGAGCACTGAAGCTTTCTTT.

This sequence joins TRBV7-8 and TRBJ2-7; the match to TRBD2 covers 9 bases. Germline V gives CDR1 SGHVS, CDR2 FQNEAQ. The CDR3 is 14 amino acids. Losses at the gene ends were 5 bases for V and 7 bases for J; bases not matched to a gene: 9. The CDR3 here is CASSQIAGAGEQYF. The CDR3 nucleotides read TGTGCCAGCAGCCAGATAGCGGGAGCGGGTGAGCAGTACTTC. Together with reference TRBV7-8 and TRBJ2-7, the CDR3 gives the full variable domain: GAGVSQSPRYKVAKRGQDVALRCDPISGHVSLFWYQQALGQGPEFLTYFQNEAQLDKSGLPSDRFFAERPEGSVSTLKIQRTQQEDSAVYLCASSQIAGAGEQYFGPGTRLTVT.

V is TRBV15 and J is TRBJ1-4; no reliable D call. V lost 6 bases to trimming and J lost 7 bases, with 12 bases between them. CDR1 LNHNV and CDR2 YYDKDF come from the germline V gene (reference sequence). CDR3 size: 13 residues. CDR3 region: CATRGTGSEKLFF. The CDR3 DNA sequence: TGTGCCACCAGAGGCACGGGGAGTGAAAAACTGTTTTTT.

This clone has more than one count but fewer than ten. This chain links TRBV5-1 with TRBJ1-3, with TRBD1 matching over 7 bases. In germline, CDR1 is SGHRS, CDR2 YFSETQ. The CDR3 covers 16 residues. With V trimmed by 3 bases and J by 0 bases, 6 bases remained unmatched. The CDR3 region has the DNA TGCGCCAGCAGCTCGACAGGGCCGCCCTCTGGAAACACCATATATTTT. Translated, it gives CASSSTGPPSGNTIYF. Filled out from reference TRBV5-1 and TRBJ1-3, the complete variable domain reads KAGVTQTPRYLIKTRGQQVTLSCSPISGHRSVSWYQQTPGQGLQFLFEYFSETQRNKGNFPGRFSGRQFSNSRSEMNVSTLELGDSALYLCASSSTGPPSGNTIYFGEGSWLTVV.

V gene TRBV6-6 combines with J gene TRBJ1-6; TRBD1 aligns across 7 bases. This CDR3 has 16 residues. V trimming: 5 bases; J trimming: 14 bases; junction bases outside the gene matches: 18. Per the germline V gene, CDR1 is MNHNY and CDR2 is SVGAGI (reference sequence). This CDR3 reads CASSRPADRRLLALHF. Here the CDR3 DNA reads TGTGCCAGCAGTCGCCCTGCGGACAGGCGACTTTTAGCCCTCCACTTT.

Comment on this clone: This specimen includes other DNA sequences encoding the same CDR3. The gene calls are TRBV6-5 and TRBJ2-7, with a tentative D call TRBD2 (6 bases). Per germline, CDR1 MNHEY and CDR2 SVGAGI. The V end was cut by 6 bases, the J end by 4 bases, with 7 bases between. The length of the CDR3 is 11 residues. CDR3 loop: CASSRGYEQYF. DNA for the CDR3: TGTGCCAGCAGCCGGGGGTACGAGCAGTACTTC.

The CDR3 here is CASSPDRRYEQYF. For the CDR3, the DNA is TGTGCCAGCAGCCCGGACAGACGTTACGAGCAGTACTTC. The V call is TRBV11-2, the J call TRBJ2-7, with D possibly TRBD1 on 6 matching bases. This CDR3 spans 13 amino acids. Trimming removed 5 bases from V and 4 bases from J, with 12 bases in between. The germline gives CDR1 SGHAT, CDR2 FQNNGV.

This chain connects TRBV30 to TRBJ1-1, with unresolved D. The length of the CDR3 is 11 residues. V was pared by 2 bases and J by 5 bases, with 6 bases between. Per the germline V gene, CDR1 is GTSNPN and CDR2 is SVGIG (reference sequence). CDR3 loop: CAWSRDTEAFF. The CDR3 bases are TGTGCCTGGAGTCGGGATACTGAAGCTTTCTTT.

This clone appeared once. The chain links TRBV4-1 to TRBJ1-2; no firm D call. V lost 1 base, J lost 4 bases, and 13 bases lay in between. CDR3 size: 15 residues. Germline V gene lookup returns CDR1 MGHRA and CDR2 YSYEKL. The CDR3 sequence: CASSQVPPGFYGYTF. Here the CDR3 DNA reads TGCGCCAGCAGCCAAGTTCCTCCGGGATTCTATGGCTACACCTTC.

With respect to this clone: Distinct nucleotide sequences in the sample also encode this CDR3. V and J are TRBV19 and TRBJ2-1, with 8 nucleotides matching TRBD1. CDR1 and CDR2 from the germline V gene are LNHDA and SQIVND (reference sequence). With 7 bases clipped from V and 0 bases from J, the junction kept 5 bases outside the gene matches. The CDR3 contains 15 residues. This CDR3 reads CASIRTGGSYNEQFF. The CDR3 region has the DNA TGTGCCAGTATAAGAACAGGGGGCTCCTACAATGAGCAGTTCTTC.

This sequence joins TRBV27 and TRBJ2-1; TRBD2 matches at 13 bases. CDR3 length equals 17 residues. Germline CDR1 reads MNHEY; CDR2 reads SMNVEV (reference sequence). V was pared by 5 bases and J by 8 bases, with 12 bases of the junction left unmatched. The CDR3: CASSPYRLAGGLDEQFF. The CDR3 coding sequence is TGTGCCAGCAGTCCCTACCGACTAGCGGGGGGCCTGGATGAGCAGTTCTTC.

The rearrangement links TRBV19 to TRBJ1-1, with 9 positions matching TRBD1. CDR3 length: 16 amino acids. The germline gives CDR1 LNHDA, CDR2 SQIVND (reference sequence). V shed 8 bases, J shed 6 bases, and the junction held 16 bases outside the gene matches. The CDR3 sequence is CASGRLTGGVNSEAFF. As DNA, the CDR3 is TGTGCCAGTGGGAGATTAACAGGGGGCGTGAATTCTGAAGCTTTCTTT.

A word on this clone: Other DNA sequences from this sample encode an identical CDR3 as well. The chain uses TRBV5-1 and TRBJ2-1; 8 bases agree with TRBD2. V shed 2 bases, J shed 4 bases, and the junction held 5 bases outside the gene matches. Germline V lookup: CDR1 SGHRS, CDR2 YFSETQ. The CDR3 has 15 amino acids. CDR3 sequence (DNA): TGCGCCAGCAGCTTCGCCGGGGGGGCTTACAATGAGCAGTTCTTC. Residues: CASSFAGGAYNEQFF.

The rearrangement links TRBV29-1 to TRBJ1-1; 7 nucleotides match TRBD1. The CDR3 spans 13 residues. V trimming: 4 bases; J trimming: 1 base; junction bases outside the gene matches: 3. Germline CDR1 reads SQVTM; CDR2 reads ANQGSEA. DNA for the CDR3: TGCAGCGTTGCGGGACAGCCGAACACTGAAGCTTTCTTT. As protein: CSVAGQPNTEAFF.

J is TRBJ2-2 and V is TRBV5-4; D is uncertain. The CDR3 contains 15 residues. V lost 0 bases and J lost 2, with 8 bases in between. Germline V gene data show CDR1 as SGHNT and CDR2 as YYREEE (reference sequence). The CDR3 reads CASSLEQINTGELFF. The DNA for the CDR3 is TGTGCCAGCAGCTTGGAACAGATCAACACCGGGGAGCTGTTTTTT.

In this sample, this clone turned up a few times. The genes are TRBV7-6 and TRBJ2-1; no reliable D call. With 2 bases removed from V and 8 bases from J, the gap between germline ends came to 13 bases. There are 14 residues in the CDR3. Germline V gene lookup returns CDR1 SGHVS and CDR2 FNYEAQ. CDR3 in amino acids: CASSLTLSSDEQFF. DNA for the CDR3: TGTGCCAGCAGCTTAACCCTTAGTAGTGATGAGCAGTTCTTC.

The rearrangement uses TRBV24-1 and TRBJ2-3; TRBD2 matches 11 bases. The junction had 12 bases not matched to a gene; V was cut back by 4 bases and J by 4 bases. This CDR3 is built from 18 residues. Per germline, CDR1 KGHDR and CDR2 SFDVKD. The CDR3 sequence: CATSDDGSGGAEADTQYF. In nucleotides, the CDR3 is TGTGCCACCAGTGACGACGGTAGCGGGGGGGCAGAGGCAGATACGCAGTATTTT.

This chain uses TRBV2 with TRBJ1-5; 7 nucleotides match TRBD1. This CDR3 has 17 residues. Germline loops: CDR1 SNHLY, CDR2 FYNNEI. With V trimmed by 10 bases and J by 5 bases, 20 bases remained unmatched. This CDR3 is CATAYDRVMRTYQPQHF. Written as DNA, the CDR3 is TGTGCCACCGCCTATGACAGGGTGATGAGGACTTATCAGCCCCAGCATTTT.

This chain connects TRBV6-1 to TRBJ2-7, with a tentative D call TRBD2 (7 bases). The CDR3 totals 14 residues. From germline, CDR1 is MNHNS and CDR2 SASEGT. The V and J ends lost 2 bases and 1 base respectively, with 9 bases between them. CDR3 sequence: CASSERGGSYEQYF. The DNA for the CDR3 is TGTGCCAGCAGTGAAAGGGGGGGGTCCTACGAGCAGTACTTC.

The rearrangement links TRBV6-5 to TRBJ1-2; no firm D call. Looked up from germline, CDR1 is MNHEY and CDR2 is SVGAGI. V lost 9 bases and J 2 bases, leaving 13 bases between the germline ends. CDR3 length: 13 amino acids. The CDR3: CASTTTRNYGYTF. DNA of the CDR3: TGTGCCAGTACCACAACACGAAACTATGGCTACACCTTC.

This sequence joins TRBV7-2 and TRBJ2-1, with 11 bases lining up with TRBD2. CDR1 is SGHTA and CDR2 is FQGNSA in the germline V gene. This CDR3 has 19 residues. The J segment lost 0 bases and the V segment lost 5 bases, leaving 12 bases of the junction unmatched. The chain's CDR3 is CASSPGALAGALSYNEQFF. The CDR3 DNA is TGTGCCAGCAGCCCAGGGGCACTAGCGGGAGCCCTCTCCTACAATGAGCAGTTCTTC. The full variable domain, completed using reference TRBV7-2 and TRBJ2-1, is GAGVSQSPSNKVTEKGKDVELRCDPISGHTALYWYRQSLGQGLEFLIYFQGNSAPDKSGLPSDRFSAERTGGSVSTLTIQRTQQEDSAVYLCASSPGALAGALSYNEQFFGPGTRLTVL.

This chain connects TRBV3-1 (or the pseudogene TRBV3-2) to TRBJ1-2, with unresolved D. The CDR3 totals 13 residues. V shed 6 bases and J shed 8 bases, with 16 bases lying between them. Germline values: CDR1 LGHDT, CDR2 YNNKEL (reference sequence). The CDR3 bases are TGTGCCAGCAGACCAGACGGGAGGGAGGGCTACACCTTC. Translation: CASRPDGREGYTF.

The V call is TRBV19, the J call TRBJ2-3; 14 nucleotides align to TRBD2. The length of the CDR3 is 18 residues. V shed 5 bases and J 8 bases; nucleotides not matched to a gene: 15. The germline V gene has CDR1 LNHDA and CDR2 SQIVND (reference sequence). The CDR3 sequence is CASSLLGLAGARLGTQYF. Written as DNA, the CDR3 is TGTGCCAGTAGTCTCCTGGGACTAGCGGGAGCTCGCCTTGGTACGCAGTATTTT.

The genes are TRBV21-1 and TRBJ2-1; the listed D gene, TRBD2, was not tested against the DNA. TRBV21-1 is tagged as a pseudogene. The CDR3 runs 13 residues. The CDR3 here is CASSKGGINEQFF. The DNA of the CDR3 is TGTGCCAGCAGCAAAGGAGGTATCAATGAGCAGTTCTTC.

The gene calls are TRBV5-6 and TRBJ1-2, with 11 bases aligning to TRBD1. Germline CDR1 SGHDT, CDR2 YYEEEE. There are 15 residues in the CDR3. The ends lost 3 bases at V and 2 bases at J; junction bases unmatched: 3. The DNA of the CDR3 is TGTGCCAGCAGCTGGGGACAGGGGGTCAACTATGGCTACACCTTC. Its translation is CASSWGQGVNYGYTF.

This clone came up once. The gene calls are TRBV19 and TRBJ2-5, with 7 bases that match TRBD1. Germline-derived CDR1 and CDR2 are LNHDA and SQIVND (reference sequence). This CDR3 region has 14 residues. The V gene end was trimmed by 4 bases and the J gene end by 4 bases; junction bases not matched to a gene: 6. As DNA, the CDR3 is TGTGCCAGTAGTAGAGTTACAGGGGTAGAGACCCAGTACTTC. Translation gives CASSRVTGVETQYF.

This chain joins TRBV2 and TRBJ2-3; no clear D. The CDR3 loop spans 12 amino acids. Per germline, CDR1 SNHLY and CDR2 FYNNEI. Between the trimmed V and J ends, which lost 6 bases and 2 bases, there was a span of 6 bases. CDR3 region: CASRQITDTQYF. CDR3 DNA sequence: TGTGCCAGCAGACAGATCACAGATACGCAGTATTTT. Full variable domain (remainder filled in from reference TRBV2 and TRBJ2-3): EPEVTQTPSHQVTQMGQEVILRCVPISNHLYFYWYRQILGQKVEFLVSFYNNEISEKSEIFDDQFSVERPDGSNFTLKIRSTKLEDSAMYFCASRQITDTQYFGPGTRLTVL.

The chain uses TRBV12-5 and TRBJ2-1; 9 bases are shared with TRBD2. The CDR3 has 14 residues. J lost 5 bases, V lost 7 bases, and 6 bases had no gene match. The germline V gene has CDR1 LGHNT and CDR2 FRNRAP. DNA of the CDR3: TGTGCTAGTGCGGCAAGCGGGGGGAACAATGAGCAGTTCTTC. It specifies CASAASGGNNEQFF.

The chain recombines TRBV28 with TRBJ2-2, with 7 bases aligning to TRBD2. The trim removed 6 bases at V and 4 bases at J, leaving 11 bases unmatched. In germline, CDR1 is MDHEN, CDR2 SYDVKM. The CDR3 has 16 amino acids. This CDR3 reads CASSNFGGGLTGELFF. The CDR3 coding sequence is TGTGCCAGCAGCAACTTCGGCGGGGGTCTCACCGGGGAGCTGTTTTTT.